This TCR beta chain is drawn from a study of cytomegalovirus exposure and HLA in healthy donors. The study, taken as a whole, reports: CMV antigen specificity was confirmed in vitro for a few CMV-associated chains. Many donors carried some public TCRs, although rarity characterized most TCR sequences.

TCRdb's table, derived via immunoSEQ multiplex PCR, lists solely in-frame clones and lacks some. The top ten hold roughly 1.6% of the sample, which has around 70,000 clones, about 94% seen once. For this clone: The antigen remains undetermined.

Sequencing was carried out using PBMCs. The TCR comes from a man between 18 and 29 years old in good health and CMV-seropositive.

CDR3 coding DNA: TGTGCCAGCAGTTCCCTACTAGCGGGAGGGGGCCCAAGGTACTTC. It specifies CASSSLLAGGGPRYF. The chain joins TRBV27 to TRBJ2-7; the match to TRBD2 covers 13 bases. J lost 12 bases, V lost 4 bases, and 12 bases had no gene match. The CDR3 extends over 15 amino acids. Germline loops: CDR1 MNHEY, CDR2 SMNVEV (reference sequence).